This T cell receptor beta chain was profiled in a study of T cell repertoires in cytomegalovirus infection. About the research overall: Selected CMV epitopes included recently identified HLA-C-restricted ones as well as well-studied HLA-B-restricted ones. Public TCR beta signatures marked donors with CMV infection and the matching HLA.

MiXCR, run by TCRdb on the reads, gives a single entry per CDR3 protein. The table records 640,000 or so distinct CDR3 sequences, roughly a third of them present only once. On this clonotype itself: Its antigen is undetermined.

The V segment lost 4 bases and the J segment 4 bases; nucleotides outside the gene matches: 6. CDR1 is MNHNS and CDR2 is SASEGT in the germline V gene. The CDR3 totals 14 residues. This sequence joins TRBV6-1 and TRBJ2-7; 8 nucleotides match TRBD2. This sequence originates from a human donor in good health (CMV status not recorded). Some clones in this sample may be carry-over from other donors' samples. The sample here was cultured PBMCs, taken from culture after CMV antigen stimulation. The CDR3 nucleotides read TGTGCCAGCAGTGTGGCGGGAGGTTATTACGAGCAGTACTTC. Its translation is CASSVAGGYYEQYF.